The 19 T cell receptor beta chains below come from one sample, sequenced in a study of beta chain features in type 1 diabetes. Investigators reverse transcribed all isolated RNA, so they sequenced expressed TCRB transcripts. Using immunoSEQ multiplex PCR, the repertoire was profiled, and TCRdb retains in-frame clones only, with some absent. The sample comprises fewer than 900,000 clones, about a sixth of which are singletons, and around 0.02% rests with the top ten. The sequencing input was naive CD4+ T cells from blood. These receptors all come from a woman between 18 and 29 years old in good health.

The J gene is TRBJ2-5, the V gene TRBV7-3; 7 positions match TRBD1. The germline CDR1 and CDR2 sequences are SGHTA and FQGTGA. After removal of 2 bases from V and 5 bases from J, the junction contained 2 bases not matched to a gene. This CDR3 is 13 amino acids long. The CDR3, as DNA: TGTGCCAGCAGCTTAGACAGGGTCGAGACCCAGTACTTC. Its translation: CASSLDRVETQYF.

Only a few counts were recorded for this clone. The chain links TRBV7-2 to TRBJ2-3; 13 bases are a match to TRBD2. The germline V gene has CDR1 SGHTA and CDR2 FQGNSA. The CDR3 has 15 residues. The V and J ends lost 3 bases and 6 bases, in that order; junction bases with no gene match: 3. As DNA, the CDR3 is TGTGCCAGCAGCTTGGGACTAGCGGGACGGGATACGCAGTATTTT. As protein: CASSLGLAGRDTQYF.

This chain uses TRBV7-9 with TRBJ2-1, with D possibly being TRBD1 or TRBD2 (5 bases each). Trimming shortened V by 5 bases and J by 12 bases, and 14 bases separated the two germline ends. CDR1 SEHNR and CDR2 FQNEAQ come from the germline V gene (reference sequence). The length of the CDR3 is 12 residues. CDR3 sequence reads: CASSKRQLAQFF. CDR3 bases: TGTGCCAGCAGCAAGCGACAGCTAGCGCAGTTCTTC.

This clone was seen only a few times. The gene calls are TRBV5-4 and TRBJ1-2; no firm D call. CDR1 and CDR2 from the germline V gene are SGHNT and YYREEE (reference sequence). The CDR3 has 15 amino acids. V was clipped by 0 bases and J by 4 bases, with 13 bases between them. The CDR3 reads CASSLVGALGYGYTF. The DNA of the CDR3 is TGTGCCAGCAGCTTGGTAGGAGCTCTCGGCTATGGCTACACCTTC.

This chain connects TRBV5-4 to TRBJ2-3; 7 bases are a match to TRBD2. Germline V gene data show CDR1 as SGHNT and CDR2 as YYREEE (reference sequence). The CDR3 is 18 residues long. V lost 0 bases, J lost 4 bases, and 14 bases stayed unmatched. CDR3 sequence reads: CASSLEVMGGPFPDTQYF. The CDR3 bases are TGTGCCAGCAGCTTGGAAGTAATGGGAGGGCCTTTTCCAGATACGCAGTATTTT.

This clone has more than one count but fewer than ten. The chain has TRBV2 and TRBJ1-4; D is unresolved. Looked up from germline, CDR1 is SNHLY and CDR2 is FYNNEI. This CDR3 is built from 10 residues. The germline V and J ends were trimmed by 8 bases and 5 bases, with 3 bases remaining between them. In DNA, the CDR3 is TGTGCCAGCCGGAATGAAAAACTGTTTTTT. Its protein is CASRNEKLFF.

The chain joins TRBV4-2 to TRBJ2-7; 10 bases line up with TRBD1. Germline V lookup: CDR1 LGHNA, CDR2 YNFKEQ. J gave up 1 base and V 3 bases, and 6 bases lay outside the gene matches. The CDR3 loop spans 16 amino acids. The CDR3 is CASSHTGQGGSYEQYF. CDR3 DNA sequence: TGTGCCAGCAGCCATACCGGACAGGGGGGGTCCTACGAGCAGTACTTC.

CDR3 in amino acids: CASSEGTGGDTQYF. CDR3 coding DNA: TGTGCCAGCAGTGAAGGGACAGGGGGGGATACGCAGTATTTT. The chain recombines TRBV6-5 with TRBJ2-3; TRBD1 aligns across 11 bases. Germline V lookup: CDR1 MNHEY, CDR2 SVGAGI. V was clipped by 5 bases and J by 6 bases; unmatched bases: 4. CDR3 length: 14 residues.

This clone has just a few counts. This rearrangement joins TRBV5-4 to TRBJ2-5; the match to TRBD1 covers 7 bases. V lost 4 bases and J lost 3; bases outside the gene matches: 6. The CDR3 is made up of 14 amino acids. CDR1 is SGHNT and CDR2 is YYREEE in the germline V gene (reference sequence). The chain's CDR3 is CASSQPGQKETQYF. The CDR3 coding sequence is TGTGCCAGCAGCCAGCCGGGACAGAAAGAGACCCAGTACTTC.

The V and J genes are TRBV28 and TRBJ2-2, with 7 bases aligning to TRBD1. Germline lookup yields CDR1 MDHEN and CDR2 SYDVKM. This CDR3 has 15 residues. With 7 bases clipped from V and 1 base from J, the junction kept 6 bases outside the gene matches. The CDR3 loop reads CASNHRGVNTGELFF. The CDR3 coding sequence is TGTGCCAGCAATCACAGGGGCGTGAACACCGGGGAGCTGTTTTTT.

The J gene is TRBJ2-3, the V gene TRBV7-8; D unresolved. V was clipped by 2 bases and J by 6 bases, with 12 bases between them. This CDR3 is built from 14 residues. The germline gives CDR1 SGHVS, CDR2 FQNEAQ. Written as DNA, the CDR3 is TGTGCCAGCAGCTTATTGCCCAGCCGCGATACGCAGTATTTT. It specifies CASSLLPSRDTQYF. The entire variable domain, with the rest obtained from reference TRBV7-8 and TRBJ2-3, is as follows: GAGVSQSPRYKVAKRGQDVALRCDPISGHVSLFWYQQALGQGPEFLTYFQNEAQLDKSGLPSDRFFAERPEGSVSTLKIQRTQQEDSAVYLCASSLLPSRDTQYFGPGTRLTVL.

This clone has only a few counts. The V call is TRBV6-1, the J call TRBJ2-1; possible D gene TRBD1, 6 bases. This CDR3 region has 13 residues. Per the germline V gene, CDR1 is MNHNS and CDR2 is SASEGT. Between the trimmed V and J ends, which lost 2 bases and 8 bases, there was a span of 10 bases. The CDR3 sequence is CASSEFPGDEQFF. For the CDR3, the DNA is TGTGCCAGCAGTGAATTCCCAGGGGATGAGCAGTTCTTC.

The chain recombines TRBV14 with TRBJ1-2; no clear D. The germline CDR1 and CDR2 sequences are SGHDN and FVKESK. CDR3 length equals 15 residues. V gave up 4 bases and J gave up 3 bases, with 15 bases separating them. The CDR3 DNA reads TGTGCCAGCAGCCCACACCTCGGAGGCGACTATGGCTACACCTTC. This encodes CASSPHLGGDYGYTF.

In its sample, this clone was seen a few times. The chain employs TRBV14 and TRBJ2-4; 7 bases align to TRBD1. This CDR3 has 17 residues. J was trimmed by 1 base and V by 5 bases; bases with no gene match: 11. Germline CDR1 SGHDN, CDR2 FVKESK. Here the CDR3 reads CASSARDSSWAKNIQYF. In DNA form, the CDR3 reads TGTGCCAGCAGCGCTCGGGACAGCTCATGGGCCAAAAACATTCAGTACTTC.

The J gene is TRBJ2-3, the V gene TRBV7-9, with 9 nucleotides matching TRBD1. Looked up from germline, CDR1 is SEHNR and CDR2 is FQNEAQ (reference sequence). This CDR3 is built from 15 residues. After removal of 2 bases from V and 5 bases from J, the junction contained 5 bases not matched to a gene. The CDR3 nucleotides are TGTGCCAGCAGCTTAATGGGACAGGGAGGAGATACGCAGTATTTT. Translation: CASSLMGQGGDTQYF. Full variable domain (rest looked up from reference TRBV7-9 and TRBJ2-3): DTGVSQNPRHKITKRGQNVTFRCDPISEHNRLYWYRQTLGQGPEFLTYFQNEAQLEKSRLLSDRFSAERPKGSFSTLEIQRTEQGDSAMYLCASSLMGQGGDTQYFGPGTRLTVL.

V and J are TRBV7-2 and TRBJ1-1; D unresolved. Deletions cut 0 bases from V and 3 bases from J, with 8 bases between. The CDR3 is 14 amino acids. The germline gives CDR1 SGHTA, CDR2 FQGNSA. CDR3 DNA: TGTGCCAGCAGCTTAGCGCCGGGCTACACTGAAGCTTTCTTT. It encodes CASSLAPGYTEAFF. The complete variable domain, with remaining parts taken from reference TRBV7-2 and TRBJ1-1, reads GAGVSQSPSNKVTEKGKDVELRCDPISGHTALYWYRQSLGQGLEFLIYFQGNSAPDKSGLPSDRFSAERTGGSVSTLTIQRTQQEDSAVYLCASSLAPGYTEAFFGQGTRLTVV.

There are a few counts of this clone. CDR3 nucleotide sequence: TGTGCCACCAGCTTGTTAGGGGAATACTCGGAGACCCAGTACTTC. This sequence encodes CATSLLGEYSETQYF. This chain links TRBV15 with TRBJ2-5, with a weak D call TRBD1 (5 bases). This CDR3 spans 15 amino acids. Per germline, CDR1 LNHNV and CDR2 YYDKDF (reference sequence). Trimming stripped 5 bases from V and 5 bases from J, with 18 bases between.

The genes are TRBV11-2 and TRBJ2-2; 8 bases line up with TRBD2. Trimming took 5 bases from V and 3 from J; bases not matched to a gene: 11. The CDR3 spans 17 residues. Per the germline V gene, CDR1 is SGHAT and CDR2 is FQNNGV. The chain's CDR3 is CASSPGRVGLDTGELFF. The DNA for the CDR3 is TGTGCCAGCAGCCCTGGGCGAGTGGGACTAGACACCGGGGAGCTGTTTTTT.

J is TRBJ2-3 and V is TRBV28; 10 bases align to TRBD2. Germline-derived CDR1 and CDR2 are MDHEN and SYDVKM. The CDR3 has 13 amino acids. Germline trimming cut 7 bases from V and 5 bases from J; bases unmatched to any gene: 3. CDR3 coding DNA: TGTGCCAGCACCCTAGCGGGAGAAGATACGCAGTATTTT. Translated, it gives CASTLAGEDTQYF.